This TCR beta chain was retrieved from a study of T cell repertoires in ileal Crohn's disease. TCRdb keeps only in-frame clones here, not all; method: immunoSEQ multiplex PCR. Here the sample spans fewer than 18,000 clones, about 80% being singletons. The CDR3 totals 16 residues. The V gene end was trimmed by 3 bases and the J gene end by 1 base; junction bases not matched to a gene: 4. The V gene's germline CDR1 is SGHTA and CDR2 FQGNSA. V and J are TRBV7-2 and TRBJ2-7; TRBD2 agrees at 12 bases. Material: ileal tissue. The clonotype comes from an adult with Crohn's disease. The CDR3 region has the DNA TGTGCCAGCAGCTTTGGACTAGCGGGGAAATCCTACGAGCAGTACTTC. It codes for CASSFGLAGKSYEQYF.